The rows below give T cell receptor beta chains drawn from one sample of a study of cytomegalovirus exposure and HLA in healthy donors. Data came from immunoSEQ multiplex PCR; TCRdb stores just in-frame clones and leaves some out. The sample has tens of thousands of clones; roughly 90% are singletons. Material for sequencing was PBMCs. Every receptor here comes from a woman between 18 and 29 years old in good health and CMV-seropositive. Both conserved end residues are part of each CDR3. D genes are given only for firm matches. Where a row states a size, it is once, few, many or the class of an expanded clone; other rows omit it.

few,TRBV28,.,TRBJ1-1,TGTGCCAGCAGTGGCGGGGGGTGGAACACTGAAGCTTTCTTT,CASSGGGWNTEAFF
.,TRBV10-3,.,TRBJ2-3,TGTGCCACCCAGTCCGGGGGGCGACCTAGCACAGATACGCAGTATTTT,CATQSGGRPSTDTQYF
.,TRBV18,.,TRBJ2-3,TGTGCCAGCTCACCATATCGGGACTTCCGAGCCCACACAGATACGCAGTATTTT,CASSPYRDFRAHTDTQYF
.,TRBV7-6,.,TRBJ2-7,TGTGCCAGCAGCTCACTCTGGGGGCCCTACGAGCAGTACTTC,CASSSLWGPYEQYF
.,TRBV30,.,TRBJ2-2,TGTGCCTGGAGTTATAAGACACCAACAACCGGGGAGCTGTTTTTT,CAWSYKTPTTGELFF
.,TRBV7-8,.,TRBJ2-7,TGTGCCAGCAGCTTGAGAGGTGTCGGTTACGAGCAGTACTTC,CASSLRGVGYEQYF
once,TRBV5-4,.,TRBJ1-5,TGTGCCAGCAGCTTGGGCGGAGGAAATCAGCCCCAGCATTTT,CASSLGGGNQPQHF
.,TRBV28,.,TRBJ1-5,TGTGCCAGCAGTACTAGACAGGGCAATCAGCCCCAGCATTTT,CASSTRQGNQPQHF
.,TRBV15,TRBD2,TRBJ2-1,TGTGCCACCAGCAGAGATCGACTAGCGGGGGGCAAATGGTACAATGAGCAGTTCTTC,CATSRDRLAGGKWYNEQFF
once,TRBV2,.,TRBJ2-5,TGTGCCAGTCCCGACCTCGCCGGGCAGGGGGAGACCCAGTACTTC,CASPDLAGQGETQYF
.,TRBV15,.,TRBJ1-2,TGTGCCACCAGCTCGCAGGGGAGTCCCATCTATGGCTACACCTTC,CATSSQGSPIYGYTF
.,TRBV6-5,TRBD2,TRBJ2-7,TGTGCCAGCAGTTACTCCTGGGCGGGAGGGCCTCGCGAGCAGTACTTC,CASSYSWAGGPREQYF
few,TRBV27,TRBD1,TRBJ2-3,TGTGCCAGCAGTTTATTGGGACAGGGGGAAAAGACAGATACGCAGTATTTT,CASSLLGQGEKTDTQYF
.,TRBV6-1,TRBD2,TRBJ2-1,TGTGCCAGCCTGGGAGGGAGTGAGTCTGATGAGCAGTTCTTC,CASLGGSESDEQFF
.,TRBV9,.,TRBJ2-3,TGTGCCAGCAGCGTAGGCTCGGAGTCCCTCGGAGATACGCAGTATTTT,CASSVGSESLGDTQYF
.,TRBV7-6,TRBD1,TRBJ1-1,TGTGCCAGCAGGGACAGGGTGAACACTGAAGCTTTCTTT,CASRDRVNTEAFF
.,TRBV15,.,TRBJ1-1,TGTGCCACCAGCCCTCGGGCAGGGATTACTGAAGCTTTCTTT,CATSPRAGITEAFF
.,TRBV2,TRBD2,TRBJ2-1,TGTGCCAGCAGTGCGGAACTAGCGAATGAGCAGTTCTTC,CASSAELANEQFF
.,TRBV30,.,TRBJ2-7,TGTGCCTGGAGTTTAACGGGGTATTCTTACGAGCAGTACTTC,CAWSLTGYSYEQYF
.,TRBV7-2,.,TRBJ1-2,TGTGCCAGCAGCTCCACGGGGGTTAGTGGCTACACCTTC,CASSSTGVSGYTF
.,TRBV18,TRBD2,TRBJ2-5,TGTGCCAGCTCACCCTCGACTAGCGTGAAGACCCAGTACTTC,CASSPSTSVKTQYF
few,TRBV5-4,.,TRBJ1-1,TGTGCCAGCAGCTTACCCGCGGACACTGAAGCTTTCTTT,CASSLPADTEAFF
few,TRBV4-3,.,TRBJ1-2,TGCGCCAGCAGCCTAAACCTCCCGACTGAAGGCTACACCTTC,CASSLNLPTEGYTF
.,TRBV4-3,.,TRBJ1-2,TGCGCCAGCAGCCAAGAACAGGGACCCCTCTATGGCTACACCTTC,CASSQEQGPLYGYTF
.,TRBV15,.,TRBJ2-3,TGTGCCACCAGCAGAGATCTAACTAGCAACACAGATACGCAGTATTTT,CATSRDLTSNTDTQYF
.,TRBV9,.,TRBJ2-5,TGTGCCAGCAGCGTAGAACCGGGGACTGTGGAGACCCAGTACTTC,CASSVEPGTVETQYF
.,TRBV11-2,.,TRBJ2-7,TGTGCCAGCAGCTTAGAAATTCAGTACGAGCAGTACTTC,CASSLEIQYEQYF
.,TRBV4-3,.,TRBJ2-5,TGCGCCAGCAGCTACGGGGGGACCCAGTACTTC,CASSYGGTQYF
.,TRBV29-1,.,TRBJ1-1,TGCAGTATACAGTCCAGTGGGCCAGCTAAAGCTTTCTTT,CSIQSSGPAKAFF
.,TRBV7-9,.,TRBJ2-3,TGTGCCAGCAGCCCGTTGACAGGCACAGATACGCAGTATTTT,CASSPLTGTDTQYF
once,TRBV7-7,TRBD1,TRBJ2-5,TGTGCTAGCAGCAATCCTGGACAGGGCGAAGAGACCCAGTACTTC,CASSNPGQGEETQYF
.,TRBV4-1,.,TRBJ2-1,TGCGCCAGCAGCCACCCGGGGTCCTACAATGAGCAGTTCTTC,CASSHPGSYNEQFF
.,TRBV14,TRBD1,TRBJ1-1,TGTGCCAGCAGCAAACGGACAGGCGGGATCACTGAAGCTTTCTTT,CASSKRTGGITEAFF
.,TRBV6-5,TRBD1,TRBJ1-3,TGTGCCAGCAGCTCGACAGGGTACTCTGGAAACACCATATATTTT,CASSSTGYSGNTIYF
.,TRBV10-2,TRBD1,TRBJ1-5,TGCGCCAGCAGTGAGGTGGGACAGTTCGTCGCTCGGCCCCAGCATTTT,CASSEVGQFVARPQHF
.,TRBV6-1,TRBD2,TRBJ2-5,TGTGCCAGCACGGCGGGGGGGGGAGGAGGGGAGACCCAGTACTTC,CASTAGGGGGETQYF
.,TRBV28,.,TRBJ2-3,TGTGCCAGCCGGGGATCGGGACAAGGAACAGATACGCAGTATTTT,CASRGSGQGTDTQYF
few,TRBV30,TRBD1,TRBJ2-7,TGTGCCTGGAGTGTGGGGAGACAGGGGAGGACCTACGAGCAGTACTTC,CAWSVGRQGRTYEQYF
.,TRBV5-4,.,TRBJ1-3,TGTGCCAGCAGCTTGGCCGGGGGAAACACCATATATTTT,CASSLAGGNTIYF
.,TRBV2,TRBD1,TRBJ1-2,TGTGCCAACGGGACAGAAAGAAACTATGGCTACACCTTC,CANGTERNYGYTF
once,TRBV4-3,.,TRBJ1-2,TGCGCCAGCAGCCAAGACAGGGGCGCTGGCTATGGCTACACCTTC,CASSQDRGAGYGYTF
.,TRBV2,TRBD1,TRBJ1-1,TGTGCCAGCAGTGTACTGACAGGGAGGTTGAACACTGAAGCTTTCTTT,CASSVLTGRLNTEAFF
once,TRBV13,TRBD2,TRBJ2-1,TGTGCCAGCCTTCGGGCAGCGGGAGTGGGATACAATGAGCAGTTCTTC,CASLRAAGVGYNEQFF
.,TRBV11-1,.,TRBJ1-1,TGTGCCAGCAGCTTAGAAGCCCAAGCTTTCTTT,CASSLEAQAFF
few,TRBV19,.,TRBJ1-1,TGTGCCAGTAGTATCGGACAGATGAACACTGAAGCTTTCTTT,CASSIGQMNTEAFF
few,TRBV2,TRBD2,TRBJ2-2,TGTGCCAGCTCAACGCCCGGACTAGCGGGGGACGACGGGGAGCTGTTTTTT,CASSTPGLAGDDGELFF
few,TRBV28,.,TRBJ1-1,TGTGCCAGCAGTTTCGGGTCCATTCTGAACACTGAAGCTTTCTTT,CASSFGSILNTEAFF
.,TRBV4-1,.,TRBJ2-7,TGCGCCAGCAGCCATAGGGGGAAGGGTTTCACCTACGAGCAGTACTTC,CASSHRGKGFTYEQYF
.,TRBV7-2,.,TRBJ2-5,TGTGCCAGCAGGGACGCCGGGACATCGAGGGAGACCCAGTACTTC,CASRDAGTSRETQYF
.,TRBV6-4,.,TRBJ2-1,TGTGCCAGCAGTGACTCCTCGGGAGCGGTTAATGAGCAGTTCTTC,CASSDSSGAVNEQFF
.,TRBV7-2,.,TRBJ1-1,TGTGCCAGCAGCTCCACAGTGAACACTGAAGCTTTCTTT,CASSSTVNTEAFF
.,TRBV7-6,TRBD1,TRBJ1-2,TGTGCCAGCAGCACCATTGGACAGGGAAGTGGCTACACCTTC,CASSTIGQGSGYTF
.,TRBV2,TRBD1,TRBJ2-2,TGTGCCAGCACAGGGGGCACCGGGGAGCTGTTTTTT,CASTGGTGELFF
.,TRBV5-1,TRBD1,TRBJ1-3,TGCGCCAGCAGCTTAGAATCGACAGGGGGAGGAAACACCATATATTTT,CASSLESTGGGNTIYF